This TCR beta chain comes out of a study of T-cell reconstitution after alpha-beta-depleted transplantation in children. Regarding the study as a whole: Several hundred rapidly expanded clones from non-depleted graft cells reportedly supplied alpha-beta T cells about two months post-transplant. T-cell counts and diversity at one year post-transplant came mainly from newly produced T cells.

For this clonotype: Its antigen is undetermined.

This sample's TCRbeta library carried unique molecular identifier barcodes. TCRdb itself ran the PCR reads through MiXCR, one entry per CDR3 protein. Of about 210,000 distinct CDR3 sequences in the sample, around a sixth are singletons; the top ten hold around 45%. Material: PBMCs, mostly from graft donor cells, obtained 360 days after TCRalphabeta/CD19-depleted stem cell transplant. The clonotype was recovered from a male patient aged 2 to 9 who had a stem cell transplant for acute lymphoblastic leukemia, so the T cells may come from the graft donor.

The CDR3 region is CSDRTGDFYGYTF. CDR3 nucleotides: TGCAGCGACAGGACAGGGGACTTCTATGGCTACACCTTC. The chain uses TRBV29-1 and TRBJ1-2, with 9 bases that match TRBD1. Losses at the gene ends were 7 bases for V and 4 bases for J; bases not matched to a gene: 7. The length of the CDR3 is 13 residues. Per the germline V gene, CDR1 is SQVTM and CDR2 is ANQGSEA.